Below are 7 T cell receptor beta chains sequenced from a single sample in a study of neurological immune-mediated disorders. One entry per CDR3 protein results from TCRdb running MiXCR on the 5' RACE reads. There are 15,000 to 20,000 distinct CDR3 sequences in the sample; 27% occur only once, and around 30% lies in the top ten. The specimen was PBMCs. The receptors were sampled from a man aged 50-60 years with HTLV-1-associated myelopathy (HAM/TSP).

The V and J genes are TRBV6-1 and TRBJ2-5; perhaps TRBD1 as D (5 bases). The CDR3 is 17 residues long. Germline loops: CDR1 MNHNS, CDR2 SASEGT. V was shortened by 1 base and J by 4 bases, with 19 bases between the two germline ends. As DNA, the CDR3 is TGTGCCAGCAGTGAAGGTTCGGGCAGGGCGAGAGGAGAGACCCAGTACTTC. Translating it yields CASSEGSGRARGETQYF.

The V gene is TRBV5-1, the J gene TRBJ2-7, with TRBD2 matching over 8 bases. Germline assignment: CDR1 SGHRS and CDR2 YFSETQ. Trimming cost V 2 bases and J 3 bases; bases outside gene matches: 4. The length of the CDR3 is 14 residues. As DNA, the CDR3 is TGCGCCAGCAGCTTTTCCGGGACTAGCTACGAGCAGTACTTC. Its protein is CASSFSGTSYEQYF.

The rearrangement joins TRBV5-1 to TRBJ1-2; no definite D call. Germline V gene data show CDR1 as SGHRS and CDR2 as YFSETQ. V was shortened by 0 bases and J by 0 bases, with 9 bases between the two germline ends. The CDR3 is 15 amino acids. CDR3 loop: CASSLDGDANYGYTF. The CDR3 DNA reads as TGCGCCAGCAGCTTGGACGGAGACGCTAACTATGGCTACACCTTC.

The gene calls are TRBV5-1 and TRBJ2-5; D might be TRBD2 (6 bases). Trimming pared 4 bases from V and 4 bases from J, leaving 14 bases between. Per the germline V gene, CDR1 is SGHRS and CDR2 is YFSETQ. CDR3 size: 14 residues. CDR3 amino acids: CASSLEGSGETQYF. CDR3 DNA sequence: TGCGCCAGCAGCCTGGAGGGGTCCGGAGAGACCCAGTACTTC.

This chain links TRBV20-1 with TRBJ2-1; 11 bases fit TRBD2. CDR1 and CDR2 from the germline V gene are DFQATT and SNEGSKA (reference sequence). The CDR3 loop spans 15 amino acids. J was trimmed by 0 bases and V by 6 bases; bases with no gene match: 4. In DNA form, the CDR3 reads TGCAGTGCACCTAGCGGGGGGAGCTCCTACAATGAGCAGTTCTTC. Its translation is CSAPSGGSSYNEQFF.

The chain joins TRBV4-3 to TRBJ1-2, with 7 bases identical to TRBD1. The CDR3 extends over 15 amino acids. The V segment lost 3 bases and the J segment 5 bases; nucleotides outside the gene matches: 9. CDR1 and CDR2 (germline): LGHNA, YSLEER. This CDR3 is CASSQGTEWDYGYTF. CDR3 nucleotides: TGCGCCAGCAGCCAGGGGACAGAATGGGATTATGGCTACACCTTC.

The gene calls are TRBV3-1 and TRBJ2-5; 7 bases line up with TRBD2. The CDR3 loop spans 15 amino acids. Trimming took 3 bases from V and 2 from J; bases not matched to a gene: 6. From germline, CDR1 is LGHDT and CDR2 YNNKEL (reference sequence). In DNA, the CDR3 is TGTGCCAGCAGCCATTCACGGGGGGAACAAGAGACCCAGTACTTC. It specifies CASSHSRGEQETQYF.